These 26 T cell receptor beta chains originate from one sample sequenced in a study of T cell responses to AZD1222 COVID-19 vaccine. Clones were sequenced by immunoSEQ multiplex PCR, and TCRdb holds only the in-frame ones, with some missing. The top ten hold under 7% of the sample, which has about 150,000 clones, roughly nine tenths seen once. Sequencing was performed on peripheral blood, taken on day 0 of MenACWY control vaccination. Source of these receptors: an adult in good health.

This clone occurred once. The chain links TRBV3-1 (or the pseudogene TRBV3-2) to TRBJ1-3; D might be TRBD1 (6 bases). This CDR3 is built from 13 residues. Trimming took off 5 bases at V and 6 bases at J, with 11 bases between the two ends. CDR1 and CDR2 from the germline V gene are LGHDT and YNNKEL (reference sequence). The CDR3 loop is CASSFGQKNTIYF. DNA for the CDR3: TGTGCCAGCAGCTTTGGACAGAAAAACACCATATATTTT.

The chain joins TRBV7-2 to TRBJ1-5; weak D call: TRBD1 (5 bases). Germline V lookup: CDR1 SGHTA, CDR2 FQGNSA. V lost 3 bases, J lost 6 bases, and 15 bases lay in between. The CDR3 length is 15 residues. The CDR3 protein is CASSFRQGGSQPQHF. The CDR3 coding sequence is TGTGCCAGCAGCTTTCGTCAGGGTGGTAGTCAGCCCCAGCATTTT.

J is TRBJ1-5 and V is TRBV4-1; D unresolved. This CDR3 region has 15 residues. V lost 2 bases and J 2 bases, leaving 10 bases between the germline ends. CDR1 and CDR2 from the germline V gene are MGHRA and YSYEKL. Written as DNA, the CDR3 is TGCGCCAGCAGCCAACCGGCCTCGGGCAATCAGCCCCAGCATTTT. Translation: CASSQPASGNQPQHF.

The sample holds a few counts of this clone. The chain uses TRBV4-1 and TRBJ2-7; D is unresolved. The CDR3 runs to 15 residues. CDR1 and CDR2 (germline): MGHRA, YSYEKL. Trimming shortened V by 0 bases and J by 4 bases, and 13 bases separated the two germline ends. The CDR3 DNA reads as TGCGCCAGCAGCCAAGACGTGCTGGGCGGATACGAGCAGTACGTC. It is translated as CASSQDVLGGYEQYV.

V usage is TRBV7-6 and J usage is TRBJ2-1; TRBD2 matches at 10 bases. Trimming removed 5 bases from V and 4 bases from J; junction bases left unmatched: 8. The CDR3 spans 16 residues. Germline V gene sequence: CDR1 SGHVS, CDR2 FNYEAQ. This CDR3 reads CASSSTGTSAYNEQFF. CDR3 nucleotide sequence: TGTGCCAGCAGCAGCACCGGGACTAGCGCATACAATGAGCAGTTCTTC. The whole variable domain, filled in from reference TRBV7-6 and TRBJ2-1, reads GAGVSQSPRYKVTKRGQDVALRCDPISGHVSLYWYRQALGQGPEFLTYFNYEAQQDKSGLPNDRFSAERPEGSISTLTIQRTEQRDSAMYRCASSSTGTSAYNEQFFGPGTRLTVL.

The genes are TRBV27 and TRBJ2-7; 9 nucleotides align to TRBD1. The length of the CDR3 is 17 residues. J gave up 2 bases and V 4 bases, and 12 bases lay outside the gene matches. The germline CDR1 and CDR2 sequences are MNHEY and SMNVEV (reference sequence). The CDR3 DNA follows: TGTGCCAGCAGTTCAAGATCCGGGACAGGGTACCCCTACGAGCAGTACGTC. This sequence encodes CASSSRSGTGYPYEQYV.

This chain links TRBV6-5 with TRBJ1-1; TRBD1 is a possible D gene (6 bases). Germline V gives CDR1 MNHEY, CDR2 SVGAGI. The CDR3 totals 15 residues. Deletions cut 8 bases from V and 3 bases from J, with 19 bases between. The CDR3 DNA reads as TGTGCCAGCTCGACTCGGGGGCAAAGGGACACTGAAGCTTTCTTT. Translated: CASSTRGQRDTEAFF.

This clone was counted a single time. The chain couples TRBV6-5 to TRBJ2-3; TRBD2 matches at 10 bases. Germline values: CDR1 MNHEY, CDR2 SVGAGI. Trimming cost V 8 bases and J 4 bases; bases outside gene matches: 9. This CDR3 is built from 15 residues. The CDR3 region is CASQTLAGVADTQYF. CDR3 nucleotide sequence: TGTGCCAGCCAAACCCTAGCGGGGGTCGCAGATACGCAGTATTTT.

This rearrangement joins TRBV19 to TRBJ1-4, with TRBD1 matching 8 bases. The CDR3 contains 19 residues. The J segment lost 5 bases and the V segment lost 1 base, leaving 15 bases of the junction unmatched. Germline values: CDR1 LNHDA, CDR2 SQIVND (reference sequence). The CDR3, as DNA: TGTGCCAGTAGTATAGGGGGGGCCAGGGGGCGAATTCTGAATGAAAAACTGTTTTTT. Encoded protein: CASSIGGARGRILNEKLFF.

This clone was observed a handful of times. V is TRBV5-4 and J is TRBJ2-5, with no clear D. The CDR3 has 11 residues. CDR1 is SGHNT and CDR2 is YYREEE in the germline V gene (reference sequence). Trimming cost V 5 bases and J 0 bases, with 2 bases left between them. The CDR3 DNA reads TGTGCCAGCAGGGACCAAGAGACCCAGTACTTC. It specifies CASRDQETQYF.

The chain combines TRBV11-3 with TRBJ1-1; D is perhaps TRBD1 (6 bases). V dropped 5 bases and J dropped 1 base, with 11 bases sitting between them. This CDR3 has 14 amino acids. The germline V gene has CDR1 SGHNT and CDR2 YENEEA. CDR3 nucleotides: TGTGCCAGCAGCCCACAGGGTACGAACACTGAAGCTTTCTTT. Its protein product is CASSPQGTNTEAFF.

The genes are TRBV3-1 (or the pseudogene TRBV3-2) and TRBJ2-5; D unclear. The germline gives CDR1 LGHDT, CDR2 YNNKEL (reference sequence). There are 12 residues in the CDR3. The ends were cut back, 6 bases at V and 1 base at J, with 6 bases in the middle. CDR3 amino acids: CASSAVQETQYF. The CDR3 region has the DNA TGTGCCAGCAGTGCAGTCCAAGAGACCCAGTACTTC.

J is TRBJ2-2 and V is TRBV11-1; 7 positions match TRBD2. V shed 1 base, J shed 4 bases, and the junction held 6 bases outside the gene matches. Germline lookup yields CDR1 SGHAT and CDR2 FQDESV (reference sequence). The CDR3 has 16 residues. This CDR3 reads CASSLGAGVSTGELFF. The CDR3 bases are TGTGCCAGCAGCTTAGGGGCGGGGGTTTCCACCGGGGAGCTGTTTTTT.

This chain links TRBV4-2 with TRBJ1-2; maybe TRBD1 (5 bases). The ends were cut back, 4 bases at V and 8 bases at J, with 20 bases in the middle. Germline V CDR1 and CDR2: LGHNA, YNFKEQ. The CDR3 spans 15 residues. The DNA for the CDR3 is TGTGCCAGCAGCCCCGACCGGACGGACACTATGGGCTACACCTTC. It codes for CASSPDRTDTMGYTF.

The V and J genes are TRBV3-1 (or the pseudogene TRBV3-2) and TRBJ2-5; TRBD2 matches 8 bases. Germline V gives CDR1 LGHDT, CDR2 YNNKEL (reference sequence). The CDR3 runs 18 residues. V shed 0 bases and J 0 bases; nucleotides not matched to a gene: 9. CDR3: CASSQDVLAGGYQETQYF. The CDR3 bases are TGTGCCAGCAGCCAAGACGTACTGGCGGGGGGATACCAAGAGACCCAGTACTTC.

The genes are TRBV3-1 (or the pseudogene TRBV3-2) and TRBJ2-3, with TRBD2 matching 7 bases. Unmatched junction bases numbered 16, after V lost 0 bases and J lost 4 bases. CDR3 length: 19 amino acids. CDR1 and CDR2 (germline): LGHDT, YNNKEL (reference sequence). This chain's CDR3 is CASSQDKRDGLVVSDTQYF. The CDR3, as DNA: TGTGCCAGCAGCCAAGATAAACGTGACGGACTAGTGGTCTCAGATACGCAGTATTTT.

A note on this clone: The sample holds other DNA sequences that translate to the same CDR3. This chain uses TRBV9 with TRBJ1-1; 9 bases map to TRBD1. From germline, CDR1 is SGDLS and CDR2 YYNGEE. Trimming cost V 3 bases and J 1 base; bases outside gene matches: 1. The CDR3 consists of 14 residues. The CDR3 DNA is TGTGCCAGCAGCGCGACAGGGGGGAACACTGAAGCTTTCTTT. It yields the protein CASSATGGNTEAFF.

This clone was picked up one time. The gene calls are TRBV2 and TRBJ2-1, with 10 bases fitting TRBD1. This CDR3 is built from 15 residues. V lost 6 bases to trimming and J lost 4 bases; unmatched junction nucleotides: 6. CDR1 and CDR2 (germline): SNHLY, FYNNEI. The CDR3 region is CASRRQGAQYNEQFF. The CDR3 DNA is TGTGCCAGCAGAAGACAGGGGGCGCAGTACAATGAGCAGTTCTTC.

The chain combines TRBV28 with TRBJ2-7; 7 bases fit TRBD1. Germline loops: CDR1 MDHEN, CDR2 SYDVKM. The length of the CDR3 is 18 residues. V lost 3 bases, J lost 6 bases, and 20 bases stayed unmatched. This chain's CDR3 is CASSFPGTEGSTVIEQYF. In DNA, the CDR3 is TGTGCCAGCAGTTTCCCCGGGACAGAGGGGTCTACTGTTATCGAGCAGTACTTC.

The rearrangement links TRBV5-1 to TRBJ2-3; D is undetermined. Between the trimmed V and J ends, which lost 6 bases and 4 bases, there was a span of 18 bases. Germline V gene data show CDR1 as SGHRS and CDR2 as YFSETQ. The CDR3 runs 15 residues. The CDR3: CASKKSSGLPDTQYF. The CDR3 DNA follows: TGCGCCAGCAAAAAAAGCAGTGGGCTGCCAGATACGCAGTATTTT.

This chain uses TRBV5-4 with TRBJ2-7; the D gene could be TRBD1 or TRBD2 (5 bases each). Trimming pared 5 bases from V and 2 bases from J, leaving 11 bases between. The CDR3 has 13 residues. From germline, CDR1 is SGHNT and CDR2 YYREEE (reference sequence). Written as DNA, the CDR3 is TGTGCCAGCAGTCGGGACGGTACCTACGAGCAGTACTTC. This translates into CASSRDGTYEQYF.

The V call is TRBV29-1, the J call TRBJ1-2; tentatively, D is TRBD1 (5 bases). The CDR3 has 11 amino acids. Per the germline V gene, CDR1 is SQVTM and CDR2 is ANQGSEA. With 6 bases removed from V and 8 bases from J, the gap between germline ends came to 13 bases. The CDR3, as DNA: TGCAGCGTGGGGGGAGGGAAGGGCTACACCTTC. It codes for CSVGGGKGYTF. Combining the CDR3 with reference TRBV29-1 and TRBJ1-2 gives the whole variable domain SAVISQKPSRDICQRGTSLTIQCQVDSQVTMMFWYRQQPGQSLTLIATANQGSEATYESGFVIDKFPISRPNLTFSTLTVSNMSPEDSSIYLCSVGGGKGYTFGSGTRLTVV.

CDR3 loop: CASSIGPNTDTQYF. In DNA, the CDR3 is TGTGCCAGTAGTATAGGGCCTAACACAGATACGCAGTATTTT. The chain links TRBV19 to TRBJ2-3; D unclear. V shed 1 base and J shed 2 bases, with 7 bases lying between them. This CDR3 region has 14 residues. Germline CDR1 LNHDA, CDR2 SQIVND (reference sequence).

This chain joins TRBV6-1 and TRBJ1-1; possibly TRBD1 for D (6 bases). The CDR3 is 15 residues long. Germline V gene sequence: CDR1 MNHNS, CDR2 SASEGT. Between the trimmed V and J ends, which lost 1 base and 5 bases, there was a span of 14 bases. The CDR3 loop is CASSEDGGRWTEAFF. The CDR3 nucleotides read TGTGCCAGCAGTGAAGACGGGGGGCGTTGGACTGAAGCTTTCTTT.

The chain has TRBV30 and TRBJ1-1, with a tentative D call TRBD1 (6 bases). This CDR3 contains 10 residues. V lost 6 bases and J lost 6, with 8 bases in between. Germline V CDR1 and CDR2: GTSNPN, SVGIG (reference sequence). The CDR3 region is CACGQPEAFF. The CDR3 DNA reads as TGTGCCTGTGGACAGCCTGAAGCTTTCTTT. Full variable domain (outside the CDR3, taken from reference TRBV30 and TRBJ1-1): SQTIHQWPATLVQPVGSPLSLECTVEGTSNPNLYWYRQAAGRGLQLLFYSVGIGQISSEVPQNLSASRPQDRQFILSSKKLLLSDSGFYLCACGQPEAFFGQGTRLTVV.

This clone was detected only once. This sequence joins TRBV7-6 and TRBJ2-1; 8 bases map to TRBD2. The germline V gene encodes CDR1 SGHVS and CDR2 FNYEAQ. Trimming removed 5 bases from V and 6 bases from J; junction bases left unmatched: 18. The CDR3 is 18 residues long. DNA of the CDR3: TGTGCCAGCAGCGCTATCAACCCACTAGCGGCGGGAGGCAATGAGCAGTTCTTC. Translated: CASSAINPLAAGGNEQFF. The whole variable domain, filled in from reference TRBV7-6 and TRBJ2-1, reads GAGVSQSPRYKVTKRGQDVALRCDPISGHVSLYWYRQALGQGPEFLTYFNYEAQQDKSGLPNDRFSAERPEGSISTLTIQRTEQRDSAMYRCASSAINPLAAGGNEQFFGPGTRLTVL.